The rows below give T cell receptor beta chains drawn from one sample of a study of blood T cell repertoires in COVID-19. Data came from immunoSEQ multiplex PCR; TCRdb stores just in-frame clones and leaves some out. The table has roughly 150,000 clones, approximately 87% seen once. The sample consisted of peripheral blood. The receptors were sampled from a human donor in a cohort sampled during active COVID-19. Each CDR3 is given with its conserved first and last residue. The order of the fields is J gene, V gene, CDR3 protein.

TRBJ2-2,TRBV19,CASITSDRGNTGELFF
TRBJ2-7,TRBV19,CASSPLGTWNEQYF
TRBJ2-5,TRBV9,CASSTSGSQETQYF
TRBJ1-2,TRBV7-2,CASRATDRGAGYTF
TRBJ1-1,TRBV6-4,CASRREGGSTEAFF
TRBJ2-5,TRBV5-6,CASSLRQEETQYF
TRBJ2-1,TRBV11-2,CASSFGDNNEQFF
TRBJ1-6,TRBV2,CASRQQVLGSPLHF
TRBJ2-7,TRBV4-1,CASSQAETGEDEQYF
TRBJ2-1,TRBV4-3,CASSQPSGRGYNEQFF
TRBJ1-5,TRBV2,CASRLTISNQPQHF
TRBJ2-1,TRBV5-4,CASSPTRERYNEQFF
TRBJ2-7,TRBV11-2,CASSLGTPYSYEQYF
TRBJ1-2,TRBV18,CASSPPGTGANYGYTF
TRBJ2-7,TRBV7-9,CASSQRTGYEQYF
TRBJ1-6,TRBV6-2/TRBV6-3,CASSAGLPFSPLHF
TRBJ2-1,TRBV6-6,CASSPLLAGVSVREQFF
TRBJ2-3,TRBV7-3,CASSLGPLATQNTQYF
TRBJ2-3,TRBV11-2,CASSLNPTGPDTQYF
TRBJ2-5,TRBV3-1/TRBV3-2,CASSLLDREYAETQYF
TRBJ2-7,TRBV11-2,CASSLLHSGSYEQYF
TRBJ1-2,TRBV6-5,CASSYSFLQPGYGYTF
TRBJ1-6,TRBV2,CASPAGTGGSPLHF
TRBJ1-5,TRBV19,CASSSGKADQPQHF
TRBJ1-5,TRBV6-5,CASSIQGDPDQPQHF
TRBJ1-5,TRBV23-1,CASRLGTGGNQPQHF
TRBJ1-1,TRBV11-3,CASSQEGQAYTEAFF
TRBJ2-5,TRBV7-8,CASSSTSGQGPAAQYF
TRBJ1-5,TRBV19,CASSPSRQGRSQPQHF